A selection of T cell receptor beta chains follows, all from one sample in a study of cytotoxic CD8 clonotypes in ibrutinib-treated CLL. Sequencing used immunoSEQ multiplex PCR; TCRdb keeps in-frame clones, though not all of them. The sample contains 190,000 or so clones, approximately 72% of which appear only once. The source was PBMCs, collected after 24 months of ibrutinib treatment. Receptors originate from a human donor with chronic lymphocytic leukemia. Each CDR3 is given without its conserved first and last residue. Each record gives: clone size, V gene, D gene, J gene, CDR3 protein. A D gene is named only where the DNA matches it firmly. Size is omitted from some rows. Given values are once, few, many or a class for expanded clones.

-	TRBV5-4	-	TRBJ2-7	ASSLGYEQY
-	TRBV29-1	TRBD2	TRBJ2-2	SVGTTNTGELF
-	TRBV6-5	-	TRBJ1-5	ASRPGHGAWQPQH
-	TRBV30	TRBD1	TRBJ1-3	AWRMDRSGNTIY
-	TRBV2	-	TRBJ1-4	ASSEDGTSEKLF
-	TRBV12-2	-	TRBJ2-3	ASRLGGRRGSEPDTQY
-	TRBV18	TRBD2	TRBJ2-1	ASSPWPSGSENEQF
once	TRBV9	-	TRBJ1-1	ASSVEAIRGGVPEAF
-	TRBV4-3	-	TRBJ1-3	ASSQDEVQGLSSGNTIY
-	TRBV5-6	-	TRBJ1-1	ASSLVGGNTEAF
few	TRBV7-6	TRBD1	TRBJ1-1	ASSASGTGEAF
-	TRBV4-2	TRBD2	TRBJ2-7	ASSPGLAGGYEQY
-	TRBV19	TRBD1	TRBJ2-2	ASAGTGRSGELF
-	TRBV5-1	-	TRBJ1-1	ASSLKNPSLSEAF
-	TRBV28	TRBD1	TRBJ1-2	ASSLPTRTGSYGYT
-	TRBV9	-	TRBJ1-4	ASSVLATNEKLF
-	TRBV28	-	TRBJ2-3	ASSTPGTDTQY
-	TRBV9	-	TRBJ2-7	ASSVEGSGKQY
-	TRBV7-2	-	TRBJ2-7	ASSLLWRNEQY
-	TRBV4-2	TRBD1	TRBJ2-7	ASSERTGFSMQY
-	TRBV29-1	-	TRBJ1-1	SVYRDLVLSPNTEAF
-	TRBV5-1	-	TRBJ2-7	ASSLIASEAYEQY
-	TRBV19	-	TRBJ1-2	ASSDGGALYGYT
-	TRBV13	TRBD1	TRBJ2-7	ASSLGRQGADYEQY
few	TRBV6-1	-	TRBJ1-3	ASSVHSGSGNTIY
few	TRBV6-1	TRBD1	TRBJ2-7	ASRETGEDEQY
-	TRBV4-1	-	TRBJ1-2	ASSQDGVGGAHYGYT
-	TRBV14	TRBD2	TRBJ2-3	ASSLIAGGRTDTQY
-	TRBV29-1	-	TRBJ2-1	SVDSGSNEQF
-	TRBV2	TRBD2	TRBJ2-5	ASRGLAGAQETQY
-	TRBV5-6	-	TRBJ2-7	ASKQTGREQY
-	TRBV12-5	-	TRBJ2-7	ASAFPGQLYEQY
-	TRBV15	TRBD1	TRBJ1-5	ATSRRRRDSQPQH
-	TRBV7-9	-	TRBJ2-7	ASSLGSITYEQY
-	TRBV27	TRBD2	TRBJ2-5	ASSPRSSGIGQETQY
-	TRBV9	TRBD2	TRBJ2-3	ASSVEGGRALADTQY
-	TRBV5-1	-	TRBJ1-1	ASTPAAVNTEAF
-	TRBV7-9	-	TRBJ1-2	ASSPRHLNYGYT
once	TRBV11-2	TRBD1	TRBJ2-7	ASSTPDRTTYEQY
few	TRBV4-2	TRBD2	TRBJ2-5	ASSHLLAGEETQY